A single sample gave rise to the 18 T cell receptor beta chains below, sequenced in a study of T cells in Graves' hyperthyroidism and ophthalmopathy. RNA transcripts provided the source from which TCR beta CDR3 regions were amplified. With the HTBI primer set, the TCR CDR3 went through a first round of RT-PCR. TCRdb analysed the multiplex PCR reads with MiXCR anew, one entry per CDR3 protein. The table shows 550,000 to 600,000 distinct CDR3 sequences, with 40% to 55% occurring only once. Sequences were obtained from peripheral blood or thyroid tissue (not recorded which). These receptors all stem from an adult woman with Graves' disease, either hyperthyroidism or ophthalmopathy (not recorded which).

The chain couples TRBV19 to TRBJ1-1; 8 nucleotides match TRBD1. J gave up 4 bases and V 5 bases, and 3 bases lay outside the gene matches. Per the germline V gene, CDR1 is LNHDA and CDR2 is SQIVND (reference sequence). This CDR3 has 13 amino acids. The CDR3 region has the DNA TGTGCCAGTAGTCCACAGGGGGTCACTGAAGCTTTCTTT. Its translation: CASSPQGVTEAFF. The whole variable domain, filled in from reference TRBV19 and TRBJ1-1, reads DGGITQSPKYLFRKEGQNVTLSCEQNLNHDAMYWYRQDPGQGLRLIYYSQIVNDFQKGDIAEGYSVSREKKESFPLTVTSAQKNPTAFYLCASSPQGVTEAFFGQGTRLTVV.

The chain joins TRBV20-1 to TRBJ1-2; unclear D gene. V was clipped by 4 bases and J by 1 base, with 13 bases between them. This CDR3 is built from 14 residues. The germline V gene has CDR1 DFQATT and CDR2 SNEGSKA (reference sequence). CDR3 in amino acids: CSATGKSGNYGYTF. DNA for the CDR3: TGCAGTGCTACCGGAAAATCTGGTAACTATGGCTACACCTTC.

The chain couples TRBV7-2 to TRBJ2-3; the match to TRBD1 covers 9 bases. Per the germline V gene, CDR1 is SGHTA and CDR2 is FQGNSA. The CDR3 length is 15 residues. V dropped 5 bases and J dropped 3; count of bases not matched to a gene: 6. The CDR3 protein is CASSVGQGSTDTQYF. CDR3 coding DNA: TGTGCCAGCAGCGTGGGACAGGGCTCGACAGATACGCAGTATTTT.

This clonotype has only a few counts. The gene calls are TRBV12-3 or TRBV12-4 and TRBJ2-7, with D perhaps matching TRBD1 or TRBD2 (5 bases each). V lost 4 bases and J lost 2, with 12 bases in between. CDR3 length: 14 amino acids. As DNA, the CDR3 is TGTGCCAGCAGTTGGCCGGGACGGACCTACGAGCAGTACTTC. This codes for CASSWPGRTYEQYF.

The gene calls are TRBV5-6 and TRBJ2-1, with D perhaps TRBD2 (5 bases). There are 17 residues in the CDR3. The V gene lost 0 bases and the J gene lost 0 bases, with 13 bases spanning the gap. The germline V gene has CDR1 SGHDT and CDR2 YYEEEE. DNA for the CDR3: TGTGCCAGCAGCTTGGGAATCGGTGGGAGCTCCTACAATGAGCAGTTCTTC. Encoded protein: CASSLGIGGSSYNEQFF.

Comment on this clonotype: One base away lies a much larger clone, so this may be a sequencing read error. Without the conserved terminal phenylalanine or tryptophan, this CDR3 likely stems from a read error. The rearrangement links TRBV11-1 to TRBJ2-5, with TRBD2 matching 7 bases. Germline V lookup: CDR1 SGHAT, CDR2 FQDESV (reference sequence). The CDR3 length is 16 residues. V lost 6 bases to trimming and J lost 5 bases; unmatched junction nucleotides: 15. CDR3 nucleotides: TGTGCCAGCAGTCCCCGTGGGAGGGACTTTTCTGAGACCCAGTACTAC. As protein: CASSPRGRDFSETQYY.

As to this clonotype: One junction end does not reproduce the germline sequence, and a read error may be involved. The CDR3 spells CSSTAGGRGTEAFF. Written as DNA, the CDR3 is TGTTCCAGCACGGCCGGGGGAAGGGGCACTGAAGCTTTCTTT. V usage is TRBV28 and J usage is TRBJ1-1; D perhaps matches TRBD1 (5 bases). Germline CDR1 and CDR2: MDHEN and SYDVKM. This CDR3 has 14 amino acids.

This clonotype was observed many times. The rearrangement joins TRBV2 to TRBJ1-4; D gene ambiguous. V lost 8 bases and J 0 bases, leaving 10 bases between the germline ends. The V gene's germline CDR1 is SNHLY and CDR2 FYNNEI. This CDR3 region has 14 residues. CDR3 sequence (DNA): TGTGCCAGCGGCCGTGGAACAACTAATGAAAAACTGTTTTTT. Amino acids: CASGRGTTNEKLFF.

The chain links TRBV5-1 to TRBJ1-1; possibly TRBD1 for D (6 bases). The CDR3 has 13 amino acids. CDR1 and CDR2 from the germline V gene are SGHRS and YFSETQ. V dropped 5 bases and J dropped 6 bases, with 14 bases sitting between them. The CDR3 is CASRGNRVPEAFF. CDR3 coding DNA: TGCGCCAGCAGGGGAAACAGGGTTCCTGAAGCTTTCTTT.

This clonotype was recorded many times. The genes are TRBV7-9 and TRBJ1-3; 11 nucleotides align to TRBD1. Germline-derived CDR1 and CDR2 are SEHNR and FQNEAQ (reference sequence). V dropped 3 bases and J dropped 3; count of bases not matched to a gene: 10. The CDR3 runs to 18 residues. As DNA, the CDR3 is TGTGCCAGCAGCTTTCGTGGACAGGGGGCTTGGGGTGGAAACACCATATATTTT. Translated: CASSFRGQGAWGGNTIYF.

The chain couples TRBV7-2 to TRBJ2-2; D is unresolved. The CDR3 extends over 15 amino acids. CDR1 and CDR2 (germline): SGHTA, FQGNSA. V was cut by 1 base and J by 4 bases, with 10 bases left in between. CDR3 bases: TGTGCCAGCAGCTTAGTCCCCCAGGTCACCGGGGAGCTGTTTTTT. The encoded protein is CASSLVPQVTGELFF.

This clonotype has a count of ten or more. This chain links TRBV14 with TRBJ1-6; D call uncertain. The CDR3 has 14 residues. Germline CDR1 SGHDN, CDR2 FVKESK. Trimming removed 3 bases from V and 10 bases from J, with 13 bases in between. Here the CDR3 DNA reads TGTGCCAGCAGCCACACCCCGGGGAGATCACCCCTCCACTTT. Amino acid sequence: CASSHTPGRSPLHF. The full variable domain, in which reference TRBV14 and TRBJ1-6 provide the parts outside the CDR3, is EAGVTQFPSHSVIEKGQTVTLRCDPISGHDNLYWYRRVMGKEIKFLLHFVKESKQDESGMPNNRFLAERTGGTYSTLKVQPAELEDSGVYFCASSHTPGRSPLHFGNGTRLTVT.

The V gene is TRBV19, the J gene TRBJ1-1, with D unresolved. This CDR3 region has 14 residues. CDR1 and CDR2 from the germline V gene are LNHDA and SQIVND (reference sequence). Trimming shortened V by 1 base and J by 0 bases, and 6 bases separated the two germline ends. This chain's CDR3 is CASSIGQMNTEAFF. The CDR3 DNA reads as TGTGCCAGTAGTATAGGGCAAATGAACACTGAAGCTTTCTTT.

This clonotype has ten or more counts. CDR3 sequence: CASSSLTEAYEQYF. Written as DNA, the CDR3 is TGTGCCAGCAGTTCCTTGACAGAAGCCTACGAGCAGTACTTC. The chain carries TRBV28 and TRBJ2-7, with D perhaps TRBD1 (5 bases). CDR1 and CDR2 (germline): MDHEN, SYDVKM. The CDR3 is made up of 14 amino acids. The V gene lost 4 bases and the J gene lost 2 bases, with 12 bases spanning the gap.

This clonotype was detected many times. The rearrangement links TRBV20-1 to TRBJ2-3; no definite D call. The CDR3 has 12 amino acids. V was clipped by 4 bases and J by 8 bases, with 13 bases between them. CDR1 DFQATT and CDR2 SNEGSKA come from the germline V gene (reference sequence). The CDR3 sequence is CSATRMQSTQYF. CDR3 DNA sequence: TGCAGTGCTACCCGGATGCAGAGTACGCAGTATTTT.

This clonotype was picked up a small number of times. One end of the junction fails to match germline, which may point to a read error. V and J are TRBV7-9 and TRBJ2-7; 7 nucleotides align to TRBD1. The CDR3 contains 9 residues. Germline V lookup: CDR1 SEHNR, CDR2 FQNEAQ (reference sequence). CDR3: CASSGRQGF. The CDR3 DNA sequence: TGTGCCAGCAGTGGTAGACAGGGCTTC.

The V and J genes are TRBV10-2 and TRBJ2-7; 9 bases match TRBD1. V was pared by 6 bases and J by 5 bases, with 11 bases of the junction left unmatched. Germline V gene sequence: CDR1 WSHSY, CDR2 SAAADI. This CDR3 has 15 residues. DNA of the CDR3: TGCGCCAGCAGCCCGTCAGGGACAGGGTCCCACGAGCAGTACTTC. This encodes CASSPSGTGSHEQYF.

The chain carries TRBV7-9 and TRBJ1-1; D remains unclear. Germline V gives CDR1 SEHNR, CDR2 FQNEAQ (reference sequence). V was clipped by 0 bases and J by 7 bases, with 12 bases between them. The CDR3 spans 14 residues. CDR3 residues: CASSLARWGNEAFF. DNA for the CDR3: TGTGCCAGCAGCTTAGCGCGCTGGGGTAATGAAGCTTTCTTT.